Here is one T cell receptor beta chain with its context. All exposed participants met a person with COVID-19 within 2 weeks before entering the study. The data belong to a study of blood T cell repertoires in COVID-19. Study-level background: Whether acute or convalescent, the COVID-19 samples came from the United States, Italy and Spain. Nucleic acid was either cDNA or gDNA, and it came from T cells, B-cell-depleted T cells, or PBMCs.

Assay used: immunoSEQ multiplex PCR; TCRdb lists only in-frame clones, some missing. This table has 350,000 to 500,000 clones, approximately 91% appearing once. The material sequenced was PBMCs or T cells enriched from blood (not recorded which). The receptor was isolated from a woman aged 18-29 years who had been exposed to COVID-19.

Here the CDR3 DNA reads TGTGCCAGCAGCCCGCGGGACAGGTGCGCAACTAATGAAAAACTGTTTTTT. Translated: CASSPRDRCATNEKLFF. This chain links TRBV21-1 with TRBJ1-4; TRBD1, the table's D call, lacks a check against the DNA. TRBV21-1 is a listed pseudogene. The CDR3 has 17 residues.